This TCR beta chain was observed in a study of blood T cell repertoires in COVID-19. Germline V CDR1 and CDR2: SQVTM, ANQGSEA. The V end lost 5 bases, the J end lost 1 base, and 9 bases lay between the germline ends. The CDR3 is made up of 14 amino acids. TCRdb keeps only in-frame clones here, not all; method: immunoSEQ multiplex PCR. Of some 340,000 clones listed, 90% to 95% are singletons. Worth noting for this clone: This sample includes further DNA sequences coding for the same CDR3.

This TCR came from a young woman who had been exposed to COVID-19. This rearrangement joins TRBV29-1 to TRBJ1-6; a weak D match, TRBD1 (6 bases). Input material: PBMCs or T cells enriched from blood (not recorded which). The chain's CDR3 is CSVQQGSYNSPLHF. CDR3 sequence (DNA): TGCAGCGTTCAACAGGGTTCCTATAATTCACCCCTCCACTTT.